This T cell receptor (beta chain) was identified in a study of early T cells in non-severe SARS-CoV-2 infection. Notes on the study in general: Clonotype matching in VDJdb favored anti-spike CD8 responses and did not capture private and CD4 specificities.

TCRdb passed the 5' RACE reads through MiXCR, listing each CDR3 protein once. The table has roughly 99,000 distinct CDR3 sequences, less than 15% seen once; the top ten hold 3.5% to 5%. This clonotype was observed at least ten times. The antigen is not known. Trimming took 3 bases from V and 5 from J; bases not matched to a gene: 4. This CDR3 has 14 amino acids. The chain employs TRBV12-3 or TRBV12-4 and TRBJ1-5; 7 bases agree with TRBD1. The starting material was whole blood, obtained at baseline. The sequence was obtained from an adult who was a healthcare worker with PCR-confirmed SARS-CoV-2 infection or an uninfected control (not recorded which). The CDR3 here is CASSFGDSYQPQHF. CDR3 nucleotides: TGTGCCAGCAGTTTCGGGGACAGTTATCAGCCCCAGCATTTT.